This T cell receptor beta chain was found in a study of blood T cell repertoires in COVID-19. Germline CDR1 LNHDA, CDR2 SQIVND (reference sequence). The V end lost 0 bases, the J end lost 7 bases, and 15 bases lay between the germline ends. The CDR3 extends over 15 amino acids. Clones were sequenced by immunoSEQ multiplex PCR, and TCRdb holds only the in-frame ones, with some missing. Of roughly 200,000 clones listed, 80% to 85% are singletons. The Seattle site enrolled patients during active infection and followed them longitudinally. The rearrangement uses TRBV19 and TRBJ1-2; a possible D gene is TRBD1 (5 bases). The sequence was collected from a woman of 80 years or more with COVID-19, enrolled during active disease. The sequenced material came from peripheral blood. DNA for the CDR3: TGTGCCAGTAGTATAGAGGCCAATCGCGGGGCTGGCTACACCTTC. This sequence encodes CASSIEANRGAGYTF. Combining the CDR3 with reference TRBV19 and TRBJ1-2 gives the whole variable domain DGGITQSPKYLFRKEGQNVTLSCEQNLNHDAMYWYRQDPGQGLRLIYYSQIVNDFQKGDIAEGYSVSREKKESFPLTVTSAQKNPTAFYLCASSIEANRGAGYTFGSGTRLTVV.